The 5 T cell receptor beta chains below come from one sample, sequenced in a study of siplizumab effects on memory and regulatory T cells. Produced via immunoSEQ multiplex PCR; TCRdb's table is partial and in-frame only. There are about 100,000 clones in the sample; about 95% occur only once, and 1% to 1.5% lies in the top ten. The source material was non-Treg CD4+ T cells sorted from blood. The source of these receptors is a human donor in good health.

The chain couples TRBV10-3 to TRBJ1-1, with D possibly TRBD1 on 6 matching bases. The CDR3 totals 13 residues. CDR1 and CDR2 from the germline V gene are ENHRY and SYGVKD. V lost 4 bases and J lost 10, with 16 bases in between. The chain's CDR3 is CAISALDGGGAFF. For the CDR3, the DNA is TGTGCCATCAGTGCTCTGGACGGAGGGGGAGCTTTCTTT.

This clone was found once. The V gene is TRBV19, the J gene TRBJ1-2; no clear D gene. Germline-derived CDR1 and CDR2 are LNHDA and SQIVND (reference sequence). This CDR3 has 12 residues. Trimming pared 7 bases from V and 4 bases from J, leaving 10 bases between. The CDR3 DNA is TGTGCCAGTAACCAGGTCGGCTATGGCTACACCTTC. Amino acid sequence: CASNQVGYGYTF.

The gene calls are TRBV10-3 and TRBJ1-5; TRBD1 aligns across 8 bases. Germline CDR1 is ENHRY and CDR2 is SYGVKD. CDR3 length: 15 amino acids. V lost 2 bases to trimming and J lost 2 bases; unmatched junction nucleotides: 2. CDR3 sequence reads: CAISEQGQGNQPQHF. CDR3 DNA: TGTGCCATCAGTGAGCAGGGACAGGGCAATCAGCCCCAGCATTTT.

The chain carries TRBV5-1 and TRBJ1-3; D not resolved. With 3 bases removed from V and 9 bases from J, the gap between germline ends came to 13 bases. Germline V gene sequence: CDR1 SGHRS, CDR2 YFSETQ. The CDR3 loop spans 13 amino acids. This chain's CDR3 is CASSSQESGTIYF. As DNA, the CDR3 is TGCGCCAGCAGCTCCCAGGAATCTGGCACCATATATTTT.

The rearrangement uses TRBV5-1 and TRBJ2-3; 9 positions agree with TRBD2. The ends lost 3 bases at V and 0 bases at J; junction bases unmatched: 8. CDR3 length: 17 residues. CDR1 and CDR2 from the germline V gene are SGHRS and YFSETQ. In DNA, the CDR3 is TGCGCCAGCAGCTACGGACTAGCGACGGCTAGCACAGATACGCAGTATTTT. It specifies CASSYGLATASTDTQYF.